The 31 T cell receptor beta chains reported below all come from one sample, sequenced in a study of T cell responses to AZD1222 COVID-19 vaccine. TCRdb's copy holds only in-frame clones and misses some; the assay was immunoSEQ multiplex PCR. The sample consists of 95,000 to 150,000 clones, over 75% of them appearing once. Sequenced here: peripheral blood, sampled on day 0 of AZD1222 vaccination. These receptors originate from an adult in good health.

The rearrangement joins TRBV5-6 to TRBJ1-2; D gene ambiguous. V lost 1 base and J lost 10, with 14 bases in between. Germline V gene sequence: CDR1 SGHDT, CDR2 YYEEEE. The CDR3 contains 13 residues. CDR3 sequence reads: CASSLYAGPSYTF. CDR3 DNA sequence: TGTGCCAGCAGCTTGTACGCCGGGCCCTCCTACACCTTC.

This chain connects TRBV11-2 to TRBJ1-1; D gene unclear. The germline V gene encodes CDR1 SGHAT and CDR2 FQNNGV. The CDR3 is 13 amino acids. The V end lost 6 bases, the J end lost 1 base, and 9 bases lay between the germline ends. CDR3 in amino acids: CASRSPANTEAFF. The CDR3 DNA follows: TGTGCCAGCAGGTCTCCAGCGAACACTGAAGCTTTCTTT.

CDR3 loop: CASSFYRGSKNIQYF. The CDR3 coding sequence is TGTGCCAGCAGTTTCTACAGGGGTTCCAAAAACATTCAGTACTTC. This sequence joins TRBV27 and TRBJ2-4, with 7 bases fitting TRBD1. The CDR3 runs to 15 residues. Germline CDR1 MNHEY, CDR2 SMNVEV (reference sequence). Trimming cost V 3 bases and J 2 bases; bases outside gene matches: 4.

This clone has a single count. CDR3 sequence: CASSPGQSGTPYGYTF. The DNA of the CDR3 is TGTGCCAGCAGCCCTGGCCAATCCGGGACCCCCTATGGCTACACCTTC. The rearrangement links TRBV4-2 to TRBJ1-2; D might be TRBD1 (5 bases). Germline CDR1 LGHNA, CDR2 YNFKEQ. The CDR3 spans 16 residues. V lost 4 bases to trimming and J lost 4 bases, with 19 bases between them.

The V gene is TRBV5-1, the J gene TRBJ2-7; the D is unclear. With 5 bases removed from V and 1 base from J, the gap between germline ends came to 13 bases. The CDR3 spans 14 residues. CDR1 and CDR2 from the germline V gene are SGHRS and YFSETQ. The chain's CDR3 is CASSGHTLSYEQYF. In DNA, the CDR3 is TGCGCCAGCAGTGGGCACACGCTTTCCTACGAGCAGTACTTC.

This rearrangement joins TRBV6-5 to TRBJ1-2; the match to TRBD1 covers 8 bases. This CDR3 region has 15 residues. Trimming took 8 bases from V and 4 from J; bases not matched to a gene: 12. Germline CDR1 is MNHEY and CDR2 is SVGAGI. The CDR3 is CASRQGQFSSYGYTF. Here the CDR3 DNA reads TGTGCCAGCCGACAGGGGCAATTCTCTAGCTATGGCTACACCTTC.

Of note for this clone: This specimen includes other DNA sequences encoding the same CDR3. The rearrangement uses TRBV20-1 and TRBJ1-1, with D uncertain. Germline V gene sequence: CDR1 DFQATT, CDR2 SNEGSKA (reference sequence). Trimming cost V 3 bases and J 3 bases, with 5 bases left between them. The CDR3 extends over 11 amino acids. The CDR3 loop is CSASRDTEAFF. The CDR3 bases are TGCAGTGCTAGCCGAGACACTGAAGCTTTCTTT.

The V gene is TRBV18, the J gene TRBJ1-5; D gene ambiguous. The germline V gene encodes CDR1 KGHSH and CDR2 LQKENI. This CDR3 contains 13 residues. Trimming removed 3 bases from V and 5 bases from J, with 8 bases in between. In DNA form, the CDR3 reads TGTGCCAGCTCACCCGATGCCGATCAGCCCCAGCATTTT. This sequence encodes CASSPDADQPQHF.

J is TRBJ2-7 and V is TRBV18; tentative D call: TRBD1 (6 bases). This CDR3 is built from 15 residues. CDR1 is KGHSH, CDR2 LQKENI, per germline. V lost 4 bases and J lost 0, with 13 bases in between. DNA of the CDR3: TGTGCCAGCTCACAAACGACAGGATCCTCCTACGAGCAGTACTTC. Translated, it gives CASSQTTGSSYEQYF. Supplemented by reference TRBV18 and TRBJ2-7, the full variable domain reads NAGVMQNPRHLVRRRGQEARLRCSPMKGHSHVYWYRQLPEEGLKFMVYLQKENIIDESGMPKERFSAEFPKEGPSILRIQQVVRGDSAAYFCASSQTTGSSYEQYFGPGTRLTVT.

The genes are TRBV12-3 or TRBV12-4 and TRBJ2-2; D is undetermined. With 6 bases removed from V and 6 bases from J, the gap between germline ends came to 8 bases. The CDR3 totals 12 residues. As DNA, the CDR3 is TGTGCCAGCAGGTCCTCGGCCGGGGAGCTGTTTTTT. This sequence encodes CASRSSAGELFF.

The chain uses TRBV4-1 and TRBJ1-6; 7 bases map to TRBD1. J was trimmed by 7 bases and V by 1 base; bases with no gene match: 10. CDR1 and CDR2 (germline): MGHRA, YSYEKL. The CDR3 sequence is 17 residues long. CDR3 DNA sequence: TGCGCCAGCAGCCAAGTAGTAGTAGGGACAGTCAATTCACCCCTCCACTTT. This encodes CASSQVVVGTVNSPLHF.

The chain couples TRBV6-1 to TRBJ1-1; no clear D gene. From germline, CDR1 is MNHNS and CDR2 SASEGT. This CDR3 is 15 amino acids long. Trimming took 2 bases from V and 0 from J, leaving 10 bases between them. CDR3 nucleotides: TGTGCCAGCAGTGAATTTAGGCGGATGAACACTGAAGCTTTCTTT. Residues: CASSEFRRMNTEAFF.

The CDR3: CASSTKDRGLNYGYTF. In DNA form, the CDR3 reads TGTGCCAGCTCAACCAAGGACAGGGGGCTGAACTATGGCTACACCTTC. The chain recombines TRBV18 with TRBJ1-2; 11 bases line up with TRBD1. Trimming cost V 5 bases and J 2 bases; bases outside gene matches: 7. The CDR3 is made up of 16 amino acids. Germline CDR1 KGHSH, CDR2 LQKENI.

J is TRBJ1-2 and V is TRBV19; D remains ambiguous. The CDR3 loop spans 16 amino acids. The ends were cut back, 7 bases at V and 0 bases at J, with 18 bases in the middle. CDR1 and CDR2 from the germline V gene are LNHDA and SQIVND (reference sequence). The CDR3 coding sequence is TGTGCCAGTACCCCCGAAGGACTAACCCCTAACTATGGCTACACCTTC. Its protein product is CASTPEGLTPNYGYTF.

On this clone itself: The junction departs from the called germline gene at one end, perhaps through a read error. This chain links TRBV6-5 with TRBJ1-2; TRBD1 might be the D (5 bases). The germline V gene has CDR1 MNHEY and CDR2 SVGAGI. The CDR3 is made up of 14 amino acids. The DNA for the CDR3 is TGTGCCAGCAGTTACTCGAGTCTTCGACAGTCAACATTCTTC. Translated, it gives CASSYSSLRQSTFF.

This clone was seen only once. The CDR3 is CASSLAPGVNSPLHF. CDR3 nucleotides: TGTGCCAGCAGCTTAGCGCCGGGGGTTAATTCACCCCTCCACTTT. The gene calls are TRBV7-6 and TRBJ1-6; D might be TRBD1 (5 bases). V was shortened by 0 bases and J by 6 bases, with 9 bases between the two germline ends. CDR1 is SGHVS and CDR2 is FNYEAQ in the germline V gene. This CDR3 spans 15 amino acids.

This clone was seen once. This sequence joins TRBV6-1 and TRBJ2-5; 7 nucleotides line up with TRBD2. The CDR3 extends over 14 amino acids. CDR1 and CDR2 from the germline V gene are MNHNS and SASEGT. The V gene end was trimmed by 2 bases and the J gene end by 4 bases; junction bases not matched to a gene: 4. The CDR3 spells CASSERGLSETQYF. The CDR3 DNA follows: TGTGCCAGCAGTGAAAGGGGACTATCAGAGACCCAGTACTTC.

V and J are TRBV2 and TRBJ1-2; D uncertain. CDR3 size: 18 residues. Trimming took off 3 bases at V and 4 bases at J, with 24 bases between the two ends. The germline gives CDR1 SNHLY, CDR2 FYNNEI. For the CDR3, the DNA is TGTGCCAGCAGTGACGGGAATTGGGCAGGCCGGGATATCTATGGCTACACCTTC. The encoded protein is CASSDGNWAGRDIYGYTF.

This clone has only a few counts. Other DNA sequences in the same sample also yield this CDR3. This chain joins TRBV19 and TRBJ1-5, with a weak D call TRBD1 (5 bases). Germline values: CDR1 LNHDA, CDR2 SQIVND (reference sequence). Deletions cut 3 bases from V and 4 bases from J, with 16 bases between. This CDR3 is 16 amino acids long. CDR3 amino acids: CASSMWRGRGNQPQHF. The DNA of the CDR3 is TGTGCCAGTAGTATGTGGAGGGGAAGAGGAAATCAGCCCCAGCATTTT. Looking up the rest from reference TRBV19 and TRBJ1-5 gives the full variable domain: DGGITQSPKYLFRKEGQNVTLSCEQNLNHDAMYWYRQDPGQGLRLIYYSQIVNDFQKGDIAEGYSVSREKKESFPLTVTSAQKNPTAFYLCASSMWRGRGNQPQHFGDGTRLSIL.

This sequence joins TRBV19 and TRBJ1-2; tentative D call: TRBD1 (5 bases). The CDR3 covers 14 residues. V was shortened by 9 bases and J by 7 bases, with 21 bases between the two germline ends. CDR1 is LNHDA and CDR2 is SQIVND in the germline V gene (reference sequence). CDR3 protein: CASSSLQGISGYTF. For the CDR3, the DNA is TGTGCCAGCTCCTCCCTCCAGGGAATCTCTGGCTACACCTTC.

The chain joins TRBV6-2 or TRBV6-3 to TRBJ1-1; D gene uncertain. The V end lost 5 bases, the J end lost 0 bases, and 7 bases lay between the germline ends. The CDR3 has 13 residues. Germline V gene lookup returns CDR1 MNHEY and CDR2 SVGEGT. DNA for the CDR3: TGTGCCAGCAGTGTGATCATGAACACTGAAGCTTTCTTT. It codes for CASSVIMNTEAFF.

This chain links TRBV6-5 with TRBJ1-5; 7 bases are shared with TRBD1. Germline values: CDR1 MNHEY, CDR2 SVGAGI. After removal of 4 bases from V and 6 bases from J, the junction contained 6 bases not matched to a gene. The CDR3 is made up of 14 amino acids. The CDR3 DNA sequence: TGTGCCAGCAGTTCACAGGGGAGAGGTCAGCCCCAGCATTTT. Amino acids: CASSSQGRGQPQHF.

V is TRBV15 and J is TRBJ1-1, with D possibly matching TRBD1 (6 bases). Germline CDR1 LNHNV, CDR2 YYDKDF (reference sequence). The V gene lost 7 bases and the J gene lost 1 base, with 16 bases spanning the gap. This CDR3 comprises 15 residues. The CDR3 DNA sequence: TGTGCCACCACCCTAGGGGGAGGCTCGAACACTGAAGCTTTCTTT. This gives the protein CATTLGGGSNTEAFF.

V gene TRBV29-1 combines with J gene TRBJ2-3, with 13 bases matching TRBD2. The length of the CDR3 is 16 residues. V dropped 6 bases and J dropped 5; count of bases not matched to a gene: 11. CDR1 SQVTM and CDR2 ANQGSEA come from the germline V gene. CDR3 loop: CSVTYGLAGEGDTQYF. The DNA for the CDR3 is TGCAGCGTCACTTACGGACTAGCGGGGGAAGGAGATACGCAGTATTTT.

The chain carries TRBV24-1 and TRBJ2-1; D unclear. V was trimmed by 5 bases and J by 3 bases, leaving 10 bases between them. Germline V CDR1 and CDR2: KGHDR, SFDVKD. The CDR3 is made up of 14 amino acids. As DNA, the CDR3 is TGTGCCACCAGTGCAGGAGCCGGCTACAATGAGCAGTTCTTC. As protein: CATSAGAGYNEQFF.

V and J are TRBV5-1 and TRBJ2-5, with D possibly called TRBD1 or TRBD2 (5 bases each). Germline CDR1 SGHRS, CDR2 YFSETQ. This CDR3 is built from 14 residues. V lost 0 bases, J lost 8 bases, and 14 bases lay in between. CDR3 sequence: CASSLEVGVGTQYF. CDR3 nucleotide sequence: TGCGCCAGCAGCTTGGAAGTGGGGGTTGGTACCCAGTACTTC.

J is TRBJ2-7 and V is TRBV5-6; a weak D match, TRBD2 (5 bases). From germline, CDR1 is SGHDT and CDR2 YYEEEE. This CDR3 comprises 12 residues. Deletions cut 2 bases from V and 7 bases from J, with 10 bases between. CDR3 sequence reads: CASSFGGREQYF. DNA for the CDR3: TGTGCCAGCAGCTTCGGAGGCCGAGAGCAGTACTTC.

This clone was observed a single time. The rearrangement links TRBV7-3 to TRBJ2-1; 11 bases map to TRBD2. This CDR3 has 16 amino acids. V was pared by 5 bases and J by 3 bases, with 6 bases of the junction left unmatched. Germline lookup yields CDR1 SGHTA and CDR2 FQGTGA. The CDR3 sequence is CASSLSGGALYNEQFF. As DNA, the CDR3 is TGTGCCAGCAGCCTTAGCGGGGGGGCACTCTACAATGAGCAGTTCTTC.

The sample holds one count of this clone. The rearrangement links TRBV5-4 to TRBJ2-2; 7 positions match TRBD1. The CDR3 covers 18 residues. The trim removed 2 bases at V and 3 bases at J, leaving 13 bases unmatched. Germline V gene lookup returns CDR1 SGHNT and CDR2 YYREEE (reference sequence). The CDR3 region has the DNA TGTGCCAGCAGCTTCTCGACAGGGAATGGTGTGCACACCGGGGAGCTGTTTTTT. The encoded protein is CASSFSTGNGVHTGELFF.

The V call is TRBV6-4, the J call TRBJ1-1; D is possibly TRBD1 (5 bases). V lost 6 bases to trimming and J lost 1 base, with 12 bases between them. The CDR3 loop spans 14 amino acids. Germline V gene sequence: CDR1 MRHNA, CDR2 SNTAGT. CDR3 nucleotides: TGTGCCAGCAGGCTCGGGGCACAGAACACTGAAGCTTTCTTT. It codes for CASRLGAQNTEAFF.

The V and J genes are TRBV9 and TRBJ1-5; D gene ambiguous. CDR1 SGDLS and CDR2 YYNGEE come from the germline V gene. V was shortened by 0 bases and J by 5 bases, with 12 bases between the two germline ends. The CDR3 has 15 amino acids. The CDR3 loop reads CASSVGLAGHQPQHF. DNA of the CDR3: TGTGCCAGCAGCGTAGGCCTCGCCGGTCATCAGCCCCAGCATTTT.